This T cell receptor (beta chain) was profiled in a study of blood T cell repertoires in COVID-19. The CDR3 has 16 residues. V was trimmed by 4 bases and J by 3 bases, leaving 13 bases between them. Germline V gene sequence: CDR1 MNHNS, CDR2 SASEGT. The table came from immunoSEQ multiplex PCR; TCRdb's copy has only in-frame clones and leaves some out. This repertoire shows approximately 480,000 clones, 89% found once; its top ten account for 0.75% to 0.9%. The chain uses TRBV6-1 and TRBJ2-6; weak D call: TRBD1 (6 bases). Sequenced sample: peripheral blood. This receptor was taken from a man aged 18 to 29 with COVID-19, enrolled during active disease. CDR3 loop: CASSAPGAVGANVLTF. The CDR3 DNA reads TGTGCCAGCAGTGCCCCAGGGGCAGTTGGGGCCAACGTCCTGACTTTC.